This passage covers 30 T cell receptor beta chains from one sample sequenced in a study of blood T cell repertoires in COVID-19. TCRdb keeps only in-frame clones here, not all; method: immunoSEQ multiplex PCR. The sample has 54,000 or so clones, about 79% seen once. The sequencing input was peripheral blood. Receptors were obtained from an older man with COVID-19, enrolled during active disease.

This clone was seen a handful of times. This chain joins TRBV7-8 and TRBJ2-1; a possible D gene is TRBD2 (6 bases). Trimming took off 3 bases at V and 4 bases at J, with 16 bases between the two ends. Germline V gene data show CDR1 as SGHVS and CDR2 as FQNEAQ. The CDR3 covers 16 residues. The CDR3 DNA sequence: TGTGCCAGCAGCTTGGCGCGGGGTGGGTCATACAATGAGCAGTTCTTC. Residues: CASSLARGGSYNEQFF.

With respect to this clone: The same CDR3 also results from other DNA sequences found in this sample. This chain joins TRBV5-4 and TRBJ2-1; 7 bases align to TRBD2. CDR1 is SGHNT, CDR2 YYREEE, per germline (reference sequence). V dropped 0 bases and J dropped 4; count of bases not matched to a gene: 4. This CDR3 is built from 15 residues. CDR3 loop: CASSLVGGGYNEQFF. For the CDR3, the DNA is TGTGCCAGCAGCTTGGTAGGCGGGGGATACAATGAGCAGTTCTTC.

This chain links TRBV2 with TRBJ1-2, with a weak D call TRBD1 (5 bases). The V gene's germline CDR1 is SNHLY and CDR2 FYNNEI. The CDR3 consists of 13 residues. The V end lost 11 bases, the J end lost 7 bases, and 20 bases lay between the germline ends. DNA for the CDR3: TGTGCCTCCCAAGCCCAGGGCAGGGCTGGCTACACCTTC. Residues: CASQAQGRAGYTF.

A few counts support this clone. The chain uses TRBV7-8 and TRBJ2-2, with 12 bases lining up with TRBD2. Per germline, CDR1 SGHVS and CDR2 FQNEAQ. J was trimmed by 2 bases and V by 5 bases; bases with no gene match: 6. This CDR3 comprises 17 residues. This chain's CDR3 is CASSPFGLAGNTGELFF. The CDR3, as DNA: TGTGCCAGCAGCCCGTTCGGACTAGCGGGAAACACCGGGGAGCTGTTTTTT. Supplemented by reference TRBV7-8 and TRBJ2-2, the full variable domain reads GAGVSQSPRYKVAKRGQDVALRCDPISGHVSLFWYQQALGQGPEFLTYFQNEAQLDKSGLPSDRFFAERPEGSVSTLKIQRTQQEDSAVYLCASSPFGLAGNTGELFFGEGSRLTVL.

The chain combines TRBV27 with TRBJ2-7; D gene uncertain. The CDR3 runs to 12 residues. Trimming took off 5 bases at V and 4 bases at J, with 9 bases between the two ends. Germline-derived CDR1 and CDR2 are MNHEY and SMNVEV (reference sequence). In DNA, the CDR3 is TGTGCCAGCAGTCCCCTAGGTTACGAGCAGTACTTC. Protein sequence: CASSPLGYEQYF.

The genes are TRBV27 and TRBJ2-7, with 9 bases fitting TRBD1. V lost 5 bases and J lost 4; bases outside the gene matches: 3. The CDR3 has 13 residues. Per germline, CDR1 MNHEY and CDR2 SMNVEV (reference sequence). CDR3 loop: CASSGQGMYEQYF. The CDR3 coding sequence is TGTGCCAGCAGTGGACAGGGGATGTACGAGCAGTACTTC.

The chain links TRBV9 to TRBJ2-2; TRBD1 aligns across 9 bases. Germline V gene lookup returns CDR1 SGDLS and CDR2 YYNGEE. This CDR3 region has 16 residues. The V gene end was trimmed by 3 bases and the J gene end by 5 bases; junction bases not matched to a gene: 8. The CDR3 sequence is CASSDTGGGWTGELFF. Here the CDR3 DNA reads TGTGCCAGCAGCGACACAGGGGGCGGGTGGACCGGGGAGCTGTTTTTT. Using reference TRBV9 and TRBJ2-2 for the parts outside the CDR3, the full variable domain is DSGVTQTPKHLITATGQRVTLRCSPRSGDLSVYWYQQSLDQGLQFLIQYYNGEERAKGNILERFSAQQFPDLHSELNLSSLELGDSALYFCASSDTGGGWTGELFFGEGSRLTVL.

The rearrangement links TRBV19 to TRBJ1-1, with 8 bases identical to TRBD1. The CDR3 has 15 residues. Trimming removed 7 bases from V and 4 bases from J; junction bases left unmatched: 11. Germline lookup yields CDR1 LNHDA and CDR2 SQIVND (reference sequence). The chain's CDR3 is CASTPQGGRGTEAFF. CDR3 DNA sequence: TGTGCCAGTACCCCACAGGGGGGAAGGGGCACTGAAGCTTTCTTT.

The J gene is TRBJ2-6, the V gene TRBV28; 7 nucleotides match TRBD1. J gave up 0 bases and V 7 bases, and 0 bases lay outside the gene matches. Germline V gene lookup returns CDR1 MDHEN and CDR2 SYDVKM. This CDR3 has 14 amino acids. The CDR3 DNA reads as TGTGCCAGCAACAGGGGCTCTGGGGCCAACGTCCTGACTTTC. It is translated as CASNRGSGANVLTF.

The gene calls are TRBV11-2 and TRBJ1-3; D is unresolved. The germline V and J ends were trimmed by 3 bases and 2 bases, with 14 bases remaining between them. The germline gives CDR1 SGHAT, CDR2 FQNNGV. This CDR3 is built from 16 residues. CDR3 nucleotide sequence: TGTGCCAGCAGCTTGGGCCTCCTGGGTACTGGAAACACCATATATTTT. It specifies CASSLGLLGTGNTIYF.

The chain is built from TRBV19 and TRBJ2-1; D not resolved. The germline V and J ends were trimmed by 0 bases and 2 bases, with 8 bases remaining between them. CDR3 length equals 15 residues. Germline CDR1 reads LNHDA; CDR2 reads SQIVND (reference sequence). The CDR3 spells CASSIDSTAYNEQFF. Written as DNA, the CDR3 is TGTGCCAGTAGTATAGATTCCACAGCCTACAATGAGCAGTTCTTC.

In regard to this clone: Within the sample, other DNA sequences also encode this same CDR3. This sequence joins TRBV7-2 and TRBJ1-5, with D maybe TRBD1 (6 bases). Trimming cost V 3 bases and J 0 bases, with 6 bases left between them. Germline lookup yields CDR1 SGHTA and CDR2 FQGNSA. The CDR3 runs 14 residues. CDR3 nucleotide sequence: TGTGCCAGCAGCTTGGACAGTAGCAATCAGCCCCAGCATTTT. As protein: CASSLDSSNQPQHF.

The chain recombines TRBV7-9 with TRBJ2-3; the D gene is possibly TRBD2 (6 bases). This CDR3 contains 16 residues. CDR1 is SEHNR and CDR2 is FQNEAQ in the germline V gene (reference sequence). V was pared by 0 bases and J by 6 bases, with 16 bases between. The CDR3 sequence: CASSLAMASEDDTQYF. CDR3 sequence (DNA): TGTGCCAGCAGCTTAGCGATGGCTAGCGAGGACGATACGCAGTATTTT.

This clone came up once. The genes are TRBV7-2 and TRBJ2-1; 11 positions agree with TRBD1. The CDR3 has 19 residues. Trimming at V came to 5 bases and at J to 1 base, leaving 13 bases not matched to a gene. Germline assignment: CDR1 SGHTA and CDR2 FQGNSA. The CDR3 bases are TGTGCCAGCAGCCACCCGGGACAGGGGGGAGAGGGGTCCTACAATGAGCAGTTCTTC. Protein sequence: CASSHPGQGGEGSYNEQFF.

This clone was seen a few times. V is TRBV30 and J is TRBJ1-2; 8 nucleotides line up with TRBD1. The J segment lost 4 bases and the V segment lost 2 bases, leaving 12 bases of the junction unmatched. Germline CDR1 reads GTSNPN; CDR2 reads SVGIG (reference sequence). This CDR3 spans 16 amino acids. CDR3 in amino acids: CAWSPPPPGGIYGYTF. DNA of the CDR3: TGTGCCTGGAGTCCTCCCCCCCCAGGGGGCATCTATGGCTACACCTTC. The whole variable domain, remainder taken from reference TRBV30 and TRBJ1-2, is SQTIHQWPATLVQPVGSPLSLECTVEGTSNPNLYWYRQAAGRGLQLLFYSVGIGQISSEVPQNLSASRPQDRQFILSSKKLLLSDSGFYLCAWSPPPPGGIYGYTFGSGTRLTVV.

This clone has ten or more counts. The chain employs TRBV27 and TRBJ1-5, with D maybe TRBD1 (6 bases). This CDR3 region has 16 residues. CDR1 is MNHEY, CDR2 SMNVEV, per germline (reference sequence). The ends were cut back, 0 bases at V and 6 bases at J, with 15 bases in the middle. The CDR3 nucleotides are TGTGCCAGCAGTTTATCTACACCCAGGGGACCTCAGCCCCAGCATTTT. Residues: CASSLSTPRGPQPQHF.

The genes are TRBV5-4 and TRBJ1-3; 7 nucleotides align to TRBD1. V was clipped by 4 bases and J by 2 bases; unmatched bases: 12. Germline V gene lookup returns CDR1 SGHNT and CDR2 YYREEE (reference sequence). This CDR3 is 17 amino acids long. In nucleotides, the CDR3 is TGTGCCAGCAGCCCCACCCCGGACAGGTTCACTGGAAACACCATATATTTT. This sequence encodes CASSPTPDRFTGNTIYF.

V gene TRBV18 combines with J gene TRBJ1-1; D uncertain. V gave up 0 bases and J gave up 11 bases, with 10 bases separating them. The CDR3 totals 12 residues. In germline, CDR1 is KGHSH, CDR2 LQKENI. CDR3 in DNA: TGTGCCAGCTCACCACCGGGGAGTCGGGCTTTCTTT. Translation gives CASSPPGSRAFF.

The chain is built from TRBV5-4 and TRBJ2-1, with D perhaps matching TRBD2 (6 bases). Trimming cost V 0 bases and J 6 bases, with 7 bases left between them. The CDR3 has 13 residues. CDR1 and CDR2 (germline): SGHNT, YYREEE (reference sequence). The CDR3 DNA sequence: TGTGCCAGCAGCTTGGTCGGGGGCAATGAGCAGTTCTTC. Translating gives CASSLVGGNEQFF.

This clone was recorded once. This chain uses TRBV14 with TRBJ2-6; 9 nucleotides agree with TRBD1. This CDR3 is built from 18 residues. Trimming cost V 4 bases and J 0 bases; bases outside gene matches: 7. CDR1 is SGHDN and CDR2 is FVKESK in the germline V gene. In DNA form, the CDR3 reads TGTGCCAGCAGCCCCCTAGGGACAGGGTACTCTGGGGCCAACGTCCTGACTTTC. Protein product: CASSPLGTGYSGANVLTF.

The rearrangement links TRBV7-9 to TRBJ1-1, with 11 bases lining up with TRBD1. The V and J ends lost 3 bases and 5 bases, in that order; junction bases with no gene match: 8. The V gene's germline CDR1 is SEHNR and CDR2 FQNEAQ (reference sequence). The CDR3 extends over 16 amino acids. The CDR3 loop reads CASSFYNRDRGTEAFF. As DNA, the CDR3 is TGTGCCAGCAGCTTTTACAACCGGGACAGGGGGACTGAAGCTTTCTTT.

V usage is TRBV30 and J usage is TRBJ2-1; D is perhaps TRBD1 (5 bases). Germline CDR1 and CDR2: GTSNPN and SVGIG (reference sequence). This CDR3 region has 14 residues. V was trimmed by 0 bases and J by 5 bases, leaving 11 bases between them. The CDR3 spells CAWSVTGLDNEQFF. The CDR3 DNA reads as TGTGCCTGGAGTGTTACAGGCCTCGACAATGAGCAGTTCTTC.

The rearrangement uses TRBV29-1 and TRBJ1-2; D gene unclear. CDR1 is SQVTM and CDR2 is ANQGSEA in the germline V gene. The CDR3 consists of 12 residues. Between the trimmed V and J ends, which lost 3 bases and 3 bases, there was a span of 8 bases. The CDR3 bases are TGCAGCGTTGACAGGCGATACTATGGCTACACCTTC. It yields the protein CSVDRRYYGYTF.

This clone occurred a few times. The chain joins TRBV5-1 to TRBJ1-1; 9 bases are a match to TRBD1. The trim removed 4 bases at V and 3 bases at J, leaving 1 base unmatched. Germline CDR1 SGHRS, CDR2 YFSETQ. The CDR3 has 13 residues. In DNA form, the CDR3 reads TGCGCCAGCAGCCGACAGGGGGACACTGAAGCTTTCTTT. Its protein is CASSRQGDTEAFF. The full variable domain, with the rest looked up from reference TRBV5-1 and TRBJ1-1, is KAGVTQTPRYLIKTRGQQVTLSCSPISGHRSVSWYQQTPGQGLQFLFEYFSETQRNKGNFPGRFSGRQFSNSRSEMNVSTLELGDSALYLCASSRQGDTEAFFGQGTRLTVV.

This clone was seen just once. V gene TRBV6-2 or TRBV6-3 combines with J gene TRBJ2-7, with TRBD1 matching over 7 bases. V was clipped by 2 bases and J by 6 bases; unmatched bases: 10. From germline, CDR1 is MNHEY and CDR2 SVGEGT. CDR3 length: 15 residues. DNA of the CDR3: TGTGCCAGCAGTTACAGGGGGCAGGGAACTGGCGAGCAGTACTTC. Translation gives CASSYRGQGTGEQYF.

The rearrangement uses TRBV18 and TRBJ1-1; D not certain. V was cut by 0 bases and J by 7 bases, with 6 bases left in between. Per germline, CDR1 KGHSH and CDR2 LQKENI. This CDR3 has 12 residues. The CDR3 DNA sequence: TGTGCCAGCTCACCACCTTCCGTTGAAGCTTTCTTT. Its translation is CASSPPSVEAFF.

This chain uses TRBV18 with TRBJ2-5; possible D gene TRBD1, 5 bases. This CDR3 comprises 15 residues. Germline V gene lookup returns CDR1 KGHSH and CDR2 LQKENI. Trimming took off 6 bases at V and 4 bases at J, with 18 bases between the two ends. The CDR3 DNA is TGTGCCAGCTCTTACAGCGCGACAGATCGAGAGACCCAGTACTTC. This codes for CASSYSATDRETQYF.

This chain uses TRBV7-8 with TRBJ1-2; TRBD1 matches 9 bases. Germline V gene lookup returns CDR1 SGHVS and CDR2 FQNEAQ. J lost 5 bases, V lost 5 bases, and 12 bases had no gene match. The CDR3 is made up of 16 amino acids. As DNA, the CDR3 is TGTGCCAGCAGCAGGGGGGACAGGGCTCGTGGTTATGGCTACACCTTC. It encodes CASSRGDRARGYGYTF.

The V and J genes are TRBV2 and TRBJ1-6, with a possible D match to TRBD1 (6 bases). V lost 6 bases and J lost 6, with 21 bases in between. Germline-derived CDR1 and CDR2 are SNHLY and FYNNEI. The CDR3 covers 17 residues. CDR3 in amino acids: CASSPLVSGAFNSPLHF. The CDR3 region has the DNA TGTGCCAGCAGCCCCCTGGTTTCAGGGGCTTTTAATTCACCCCTCCACTTT.

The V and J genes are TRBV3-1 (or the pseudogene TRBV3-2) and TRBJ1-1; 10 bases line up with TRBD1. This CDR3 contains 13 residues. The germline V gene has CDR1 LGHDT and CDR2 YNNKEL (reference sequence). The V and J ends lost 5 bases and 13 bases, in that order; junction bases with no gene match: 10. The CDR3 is CASSNRQGAGGFF. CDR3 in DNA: TGTGCCAGCAGCAATCGACAGGGGGCAGGAGGTTTCTTT.